This T cell receptor (beta chain) was recorded in a study of T cells in Graves' hyperthyroidism and ophthalmopathy. Diagnostic decisions used clinical symptoms, serum thyroxine and TRAb, thyroid ultrasound and orbital computed tomography. The PBMCs had their origin in around 10 ml of fresh peripheral blood. Regions amplified from RNA transcripts were the TCR beta CDR3 regions. TCR CDR3 regions were first amplified by RT-PCR with HTBI primers. Each CDR3 protein is one row after TCRdb ran MiXCR on the multiplex PCR reads. The sample consists of over 120,000 distinct CDR3 sequences, approximately 24% of them appearing once. This CDR3 contains 14 residues. Germline V gene data show CDR1 as MDHEN and CDR2 as SYDVKM. V lost 3 bases and J 0 bases, leaving 8 bases between the germline ends. This clonotype was recorded at least ten times.

This rearrangement joins TRBV28 to TRBJ1-1, with D uncertain. This TCR was sampled from a woman between 45 and 65 years old with Graves' hyperthyroidism that later progressed to Graves' ophthalmopathy. Sequences were obtained from blood. CDR3 nucleotides: TGTGCCAGCAGTTTTAGGCACATGAACACTGAAGCTTTCTTT. Residues: CASSFRHMNTEAFF.